Each of the 14 T cell receptor beta chains below was sequenced from the same sample in a study of CD8+CD57+ T cells in acquired aplastic anemia. The study profiled TCR beta VDJ and CDR3 using genomic DNA as template. Via MiXCR, TCRdb re-called the reads, giving one row per CDR3 protein. The sample holds about 240,000 distinct CDR3 sequences, around half seen once. Patients who underwent sequencing had shown CD8+CD57+ cell expansion by flow cytometry. Sequenced input: sorted CD4+, CD8+, or CD8+CD57+ T cells (not recorded which) from PBMCs. These receptors originate from a human donor with aplastic anemia.

Notes on this clonotype: This sequence may be a read error, since a much larger clone differs from it by one base. The CDR3 region has the DNA TGTGCCACCAAAAGGGACGGCGGTCGGAATGAAAGACTGTTTTTT. It translates to CATKRDGGRNERLFF. This chain links TRBV11-1 with TRBJ1-4, with D possibly matching TRBD1 (5 bases). The CDR3 contains 15 residues. Germline V gives CDR1 SGHAT, CDR2 FQDESV (reference sequence).

This clonotype came up many times. This chain joins TRBV14 and TRBJ1-1; D unclear. Trimming cost V 0 bases and J 1 base, with 9 bases left between them. CDR3 length equals 15 residues. Germline assignment: CDR1 SGHDN and CDR2 FVKESK. The CDR3 sequence: CASSQEKGWNTEAFF. The CDR3 DNA is TGTGCCAGCAGCCAAGAGAAGGGTTGGAACACTGAAGCTTTCTTT.

The J gene is TRBJ1-5, the V gene TRBV10-3; D is ambiguous. In germline, CDR1 is ENHRY, CDR2 SYGVKD. This CDR3 has 13 amino acids. V was pared by 4 bases and J by 6 bases, with 10 bases between. In nucleotides, the CDR3 is TGTGCCATCAGTGTCGGAGGGTCTCAGCCCCAGCATTTT. It translates to CAISVGGSQPQHF.

This chain joins TRBV15 and TRBJ2-7; the D gene is possibly TRBD2 (7 bases). CDR3 length equals 15 residues. CDR1 is LNHNV and CDR2 is YYDKDF in the germline V gene (reference sequence). Trimming shortened V by 0 bases and J by 3 bases, and 12 bases separated the two germline ends. The CDR3 is CATSRDQGGVYEQYF. In DNA, the CDR3 is TGTGCCACCAGCAGAGATCAAGGGGGGGTCTACGAGCAGTACTTC.

V is TRBV6-1 and J is TRBJ1-3; possibly TRBD1 for D (5 bases). This CDR3 comprises 17 residues. Trimming took 7 bases from V and 0 from J, leaving 19 bases between them. The germline V gene has CDR1 MNHNS and CDR2 SASEGT. CDR3 residues: CASKRGFDTSSGNTIYF. DNA for the CDR3: TGTGCCAGCAAGAGGGGTTTCGATACGAGCTCTGGAAACACCATATATTTT.

The chain recombines TRBV7-9 with TRBJ1-5, with TRBD1 as a possible D gene (5 bases). Germline CDR1 is SEHNR and CDR2 is FQNEAQ (reference sequence). The CDR3 contains 12 residues. V lost 3 bases to trimming and J lost 14 bases, with 14 bases between them. CDR3 bases: TGTGCCAGCAGCTTTCGCGGGAGGGACGAGCATTTT. Protein: CASSFRGRDEHF.

This clonotype was seen ten or more times. V gene TRBV24-1 combines with J gene TRBJ1-2; TRBD1 is a possible D gene (6 bases). Germline V lookup: CDR1 KGHDR, CDR2 SFDVKD. V lost 4 bases, J lost 6 bases, and 14 bases lay in between. The CDR3 length is 14 residues. CDR3 DNA: TGTGCCACCAGTGACACTGACAGGAGGCATGGCTACACCTTC. Amino acids: CATSDTDRRHGYTF.

CDR3 loop: CAPPGSNQPQHF. In nucleotides, the CDR3 is TGTGCCCCTCCGGGAAGCAATCAGCCCCAGCATTTT. V gene TRBV10-3 combines with J gene TRBJ1-5; unclear D gene. The CDR3 has 12 residues. V lost 11 bases and J 1 base, leaving 9 bases between the germline ends. Germline assignment: CDR1 ENHRY and CDR2 SYGVKD.

This clonotype was picked up one time. The V call is TRBV7-4, the J call TRBJ2-7; maybe TRBD2 (6 bases). This CDR3 has 14 amino acids. The germline V gene encodes CDR1 SGHVT and CDR2 SQSDAQ. V was trimmed by 5 bases and J by 6 bases, leaving 17 bases between them. The CDR3 reads CASSATRLVSEQYF. The CDR3 coding sequence is TGTGCCAGCAGCGCGACCAGACTAGTTTCCGAGCAGTACTTC.

This clonotype was recorded many times. The chain uses TRBV6-5 and TRBJ1-6, with 10 bases matching TRBD1. Germline V gives CDR1 MNHEY, CDR2 SVGAGI. V shed 4 bases, J shed 8 bases, and the junction held 5 bases outside the gene matches. This CDR3 has 15 residues. For the CDR3, the DNA is TGTGCCAGCAGTTTAGGACAGGGGGGTCATTCACCCCTCCACTTT. Translated, it gives CASSLGQGGHSPLHF.

This clonotype has a count of ten or more. CDR3 sequence reads: CASSTRNTEAFF. CDR3 sequence (DNA): TGTGCCAGTAGCACAAGGAACACTGAAGCTTTCTTT. The chain joins TRBV19 to TRBJ1-1, with D uncertain. CDR3 size: 12 residues. V lost 6 bases and J lost 1, with 6 bases in between. Germline CDR1 and CDR2: LNHDA and SQIVND (reference sequence).

Notes on this clonotype: One end of the junction does not line up with germline, which may come from a read error. This CDR3 reads CGSSFDRGQTYEQYF. In DNA, the CDR3 is TGTGGCAGCAGCTTTGACAGGGGCCAAACCTACGAGCAGTACTTC. The chain carries TRBV9 and TRBJ2-7, with 8 bases lining up with TRBD1. The CDR3 consists of 15 residues. Germline V gene sequence: CDR1 SGDLS, CDR2 YYNGEE.

Regarding this clonotype: This CDR3 is missing its conserved last phenylalanine or tryptophan, likely due to a read error. The DNA is omitted, as the CDR3 cannot be located on it reliably, and the CDR3 follows TCRdb's listing. The V call is TRBV6-1, the J call TRBJ1-1. The germline V gene has CDR1 MNHNS and CDR2 SASEGT. The CDR3 comprises 13 residues, both ends counted. CDR3 region: CASSYTLGRSAYY.

This clonotype was counted at least ten times. The rearrangement uses TRBV7-6 and TRBJ2-5; D tentatively reads TRBD1 or TRBD2 (5 bases each). Trimming took 2 bases from V and 5 from J, leaving 15 bases between them. The CDR3 loop spans 15 amino acids. Looked up from germline, CDR1 is SGHVS and CDR2 is FNYEAQ. The CDR3 DNA reads TGTGCCAGCAGCTTAATAGGGGACGGGTCGGAGACCCAGTACTTC. This gives the protein CASSLIGDGSETQYF. The full variable domain, completed using reference TRBV7-6 and TRBJ2-5, is GAGVSQSPRYKVTKRGQDVALRCDPISGHVSLYWYRQALGQGPEFLTYFNYEAQQDKSGLPNDRFSAERPEGSISTLTIQRTEQRDSAMYRCASSLIGDGSETQYFGPGTRLLVL.